This TCR beta chain was documented in a study of blood T cell repertoires in COVID-19. At the level of the study: Whether acute or convalescent, the COVID-19 samples came from the United States, Italy and Spain. The analysed material was cDNA or gDNA that came from T cells, B-cell-depleted T cells, or PBMCs.

In the original analysis: Scientists estimated how many nucleated cells there were by amplifying reference gene primers. Sequencing used immunoSEQ multiplex PCR; TCRdb keeps in-frame clones, though not all of them. V and J calls and clone size follow that table, whereas D and trimming were derived from the DNA. The table includes approximately 250,000 clones, 75% to 90% detected once. The CDR3 is made up of 19 amino acids. V was clipped by 2 bases and J by 1 base, with 23 bases between them. Germline loops: CDR1 KGHSH, CDR2 LQKENI. This sequence originates from a human donor in a cohort sampled during active COVID-19. The specimen sequenced was peripheral blood. The chain joins TRBV18 to TRBJ1-1, with a weak D call TRBD1 (5 bases). The CDR3, as DNA: TGTGCCAGCTCACCAGCCCCCCAGGTTCCCGGAACAGGGAACACTGAAGCTTTCTTT. It specifies CASSPAPQVPGTGNTEAFF.